This T cell receptor (beta chain) was profiled in a study of blood T cell repertoires in COVID-19. The V segment lost 5 bases and the J segment 5 bases; nucleotides outside the gene matches: 12. From germline, CDR1 is SGDLS and CDR2 YYNGEE. The CDR3 is 16 amino acids. At least ten counts were recorded for this clone. Profiling relied on immunoSEQ multiplex PCR, and the TCRdb table lists in-frame clones only, not all of them. The profile shows about 170,000 clones, over 70% of them singletons. This clonotype was obtained from a woman aged 60-70 years with acute or convalescent COVID-19. V usage is TRBV9 and J usage is TRBJ2-7, with 11 bases identical to TRBD1. Material: peripheral blood. As DNA, the CDR3 is TGTGCCAGCAGTGTAACCGGGACAGGGGGTCTGAACGAGCAGTACTTC. It is translated as CASSVTGTGGLNEQYF.